This TCR beta chain was identified during a study of CD8 T cells in Susac syndrome. The germline V gene has CDR1 MNHEY and CDR2 SVGAGI. V was shortened by 7 bases and J by 8 bases, with 17 bases between the two germline ends. CDR3 size: 13 residues. Reverse transcription used roughly 0.45 to 1 ug RNA and random hexamers. The authors amplified TCR beta CDR3 across 54 Vbeta and 13 Jbeta using immunoSEQ multiplex PCR. MiXCR was run by TCRdb on the immunoSEQ multiplex PCR reads, yielding one entry per CDR3 protein. The profile shows some 150,000 distinct CDR3 sequences, around 95% of them singletons. CD8+ and CD4+ T cells taken from blood had their TCR beta sequenced. TEMRA cells were enriched by FACS, while CD8+ and CD4+ T cells were obtained through a negative isolation that was performed magnetically.

The sequence was collected from a human donor with multiple sclerosis. The sequenced sample was CD8+ T cells from PBMCs. The chain carries TRBV6-5 and TRBJ1-2, with TRBD1 as a possible D gene (6 bases). Written as DNA, the CDR3 is TGTGCCAGCACCACAGGGCTCTTAGAGGGCTACACCTTC. Protein sequence: CASTTGLLEGYTF.